Given below is one T cell receptor beta chain in context. The antigen is not known. CD4+ cell separation produced CD45RA+ naive and CD45RA-negative memory subsets. V was clipped by 4 bases and J by 6 bases, with 16 bases between them. This CDR3 is 14 amino acids long. Germline CDR1 reads SGHRS; CDR2 reads YFSETQ. The data were taken from a study of shared clonotypes between healthy human individuals. In the study overall: CD8 memory received one plate per donor, CD8 naive two, CD4 memory three and CD4 naive three. Study-wide findings and caveats: Sampling covered nothing but blood. Tissue TCR repertoires likely differ from those found in blood. Shared clonotypes: roughly 4.5% naive CD4, under 4% naive CD8, less than 2.5% memory CD4, under 0.5% memory CD8.

Assay: immunoSEQ multiplex PCR; the TCRdb copy retains only in-frame clones and omits some. The table includes over a million clones, about 84% detected once. The chain has TRBV5-1 and TRBJ1-2; possibly TRBD1 for D (6 bases). Sequenced input: memory CD4+ T cells from PBMCs. Subset: CD45RA-negative fraction. The TCR comes from a man between 18 and 35 years old in good health. Some clones in this sample may be carry-over from other donors' samples. The CDR3 DNA reads TGCGCCAGCAGCCTGCAATGGGCAGGGGATGGCTACACCTTC. Its translation: CASSLQWAGDGYTF. The variable domain in full, completed from reference TRBV5-1 and TRBJ1-2, reads KAGVTQTPRYLIKTRGQQVTLSCSPISGHRSVSWYQQTPGQGLQFLFEYFSETQRNKGNFPGRFSGRQFSNSRSEMNVSTLELGDSALYLCASSLQWAGDGYTFGSGTRLTVV.